These T cell receptor beta chains were read from a single sample in a study of T-cell reconstitution after alpha-beta-depleted transplantation in children. TCRdb reprocessed the PCR reads with MiXCR, giving one entry per CDR3 protein. In the table there are around 400,000 distinct CDR3 sequences, around 21% of which are singletons. Sample: PBMCs from the stem cell graft donor, taken from the stem cell graft. The receptors were sampled from a human donor who donated a stem cell graft to a child with acute myeloid leukemia. Both conserved end residues are part of each CDR3. A D gene is named only where the DNA matches it firmly. Where a row states a size, it is once, few, many or the class of an expanded clone; other rows omit it.

>TRBJ2-3|TRBV20-1|TRBD1|few
TGCAGTGCTACCGGACAGGGCGGCACAGATACGCAGTATTTT
CSATGQGGTDTQYF
>TRBJ2-1|TRBV7-3|NA|NA
TGTGCCAGCAGCTCCCCCGGACAGAACAATGAGCAGTTCTTC
CASSSPGQNNEQFF
>TRBJ2-2|TRBV5-5|NA|NA
TGTGCCAGCAGCCGCCTGGGGGGTAACACCGGGGAGCTGTTTTTT
CASSRLGGNTGELFF
>TRBJ1-1|TRBV7-2|NA|NA
TGTGCCAGCAGCTCCCTGGGGCAGGGGTACACTGAAGCTTTCTTT
CASSSLGQGYTEAFF
>TRBJ1-1|TRBV10-3|NA|few
TGTGCCATCAGTGTGCAGGGGAACACTGAAGCTTTCTTT
CAISVQGNTEAFF
>TRBJ2-7|TRBV12-3/TRBV12-4|NA|few
TGTGCCAGCAGCCTCAACACAGGGTCGTGGGAGCAGTACTTC
CASSLNTGSWEQYF
>TRBJ2-5|TRBV7-9|NA|few
TGTGCCAGCAGCTCCGAGGCGAGACTCCAAGAGACCCAGTACTTC
CASSSEARLQETQYF
>TRBJ1-5|TRBV12-3/TRBV12-4|NA|few
TGTGCCAGCATTCAACAGGGTCGCAATCAGCCCCAGCATTTT
CASIQQGRNQPQHF
>TRBJ2-1|TRBV29-1|NA|many
TGCAGCGTGAAGTTGGGGTACAATGAGCAGTTCTTC
CSVKLGYNEQFF
>TRBJ2-7|TRBV20-1|NA|many
TGCAGTGCTGCAGGGGTCGGGAGGCCAGAGCAGTACTTC
CSAAGVGRPEQYF
>TRBJ2-3|TRBV7-2|TRBD2|NA
TGTGCCAGCAACTTAGGGACTAGTAACACAGATACGCAGTATTTT
CASNLGTSNTDTQYF
>TRBJ2-1|TRBV12-3/TRBV12-4|TRBD2|NA
TGTGCCAGCAGTTTTATAGCGGGAGGGCAGGACAATGAGCAGTTCTTC
CASSFIAGGQDNEQFF
>TRBJ2-5|TRBV6-5|NA|many
TGTGCCAGCAGTTACGGGTTCGAAGAGACCCAGTACTTC
CASSYGFEETQYF
>TRBJ1-1|TRBV7-2|NA|NA
TGTGCCAGCAGCCCCCGTTTGGGGGCAAACACTGAAGCTTTCTTT
CASSPRLGANTEAFF
>TRBJ2-1|TRBV7-3|TRBD2|many
TGTGCCAGCAGCTCAGGCGGGAGGGAGGTTAGTGAGCAGTTCTTC
CASSSGGREVSEQFF
>TRBJ1-5|TRBV10-3|NA|many
TGTGCCATCATGGCTGGGTTCAATCAGCCCCAGCATTTT
CAIMAGFNQPQHF
>TRBJ2-7|TRBV20-1|NA|many
TGCAGTGCCCCCGCGTTATCCAATTACGAGCAGTACTTC
CSAPALSNYEQYF
>TRBJ2-4|TRBV12-3/TRBV12-4|TRBD1|NA
TGTGCCAGCAGTTCCCGCGCCGGGACAGGGAGGACAAACATTCAGTACTTC
CASSSRAGTGRTNIQYF
>TRBJ2-2|TRBV12-3/TRBV12-4|TRBD2|few
TGTGCCAGCAGTTCTAGCGGGAGGGTTGCCGGGGAGCTGTTTTTT
CASSSSGRVAGELFF
>TRBJ2-7|TRBV19|TRBD1|NA
TGTGCCAGCGGACAGGGAGACTACGAGCAGTACTTC
CASGQGDYEQYF
>TRBJ2-7|TRBV4-2|NA|NA
TGTGCCAGCAGCCTCGACAGCCCAGTTTACGAGCAGTACTTC
CASSLDSPVYEQYF
>TRBJ1-1|TRBV12-3/TRBV12-4|NA|NA
TGTGCCAGCGTGAGGGAAACAGGGCGAGCTTTCTTT
CASVRETGRAFF
>TRBJ1-6|TRBV13|TRBD1|few
TGTGCCAGCAGCGAGACAGGGGGACCTTCACCCCTCCACTTT
CASSETGGPSPLHF
>TRBJ1-1|TRBV27|NA|NA
TGTGCCAGCAGTTTATCCATAGACAGGCGGACTGAAGCTTTCTTT
CASSLSIDRRTEAFF
>TRBJ2-7|TRBV4-1|NA|NA
TGCGCCAGCAGCCAAGATCTGGCCTACGAGCAGTACTTC
CASSQDLAYEQYF
>TRBJ2-3|TRBV6-5|NA|few
TGTGCCAGCACACAGCGAGTTAGCACAGATACGCAGTATTTT
CASTQRVSTDTQYF
>TRBJ1-2|TRBV12-3/TRBV12-4|TRBD1|few
TGTGCCAGCAGTGGACGGACAGGTCTTAACTATGGCTACACCTTC
CASSGRTGLNYGYTF
>TRBJ1-1|TRBV6-2/TRBV6-3|NA|many
TGTGCCAGCAGTTACGATCGAACAGAAGCTTTCTTT
CASSYDRTEAFF
>TRBJ2-7|TRBV29-1|TRBD1|many
TGCAGCGTGATCTTCCCAGGGGGTTGGTACGAGCAGTACTTC
CSVIFPGGWYEQYF
>TRBJ2-1|TRBV7-2|NA|few
TGTGCCAGCAGCTTACGGTCAGGTTACAATGAGCAGTTCTTC
CASSLRSGYNEQFF
>TRBJ2-1|TRBV18|NA|few
TGTGCCAGCTCACCAGGGGCCCATGAGCAGTTCTTC
CASSPGAHEQFF
>TRBJ2-3|TRBV7-9|TRBD2|NA
TGTGCCAGCAGCCCCGATCGGCGGGGGGCGGTTTCAGATACGCAGTATTTT
CASSPDRRGAVSDTQYF
>TRBJ1-5|TRBV12-3/TRBV12-4|NA|few
TGTGCCAGCAGTTTTGAGAGCAATCAGCCCCAGCATTTT
CASSFESNQPQHF
>TRBJ2-3|TRBV20-1|TRBD2|many
TGCAGTGCTAGAGGGGGACTAGCGGGAGTCACAGATACGCAGTATTTT
CSARGGLAGVTDTQYF
>TRBJ1-1|TRBV15|TRBD1|many
TGTGCCACCACGTTGACAGGGGCCACTGAAGCTTTCTTT
CATTLTGATEAFF
>TRBJ2-2|TRBV3-1|TRBD2|NA
TGTGCCAGCACGAGACTAGCGGGTTCAACCGGGGAGCTGTTTTTT
CASTRLAGSTGELFF